This T cell receptor beta chain was identified in a study of blood T cell repertoires in COVID-19 (dated by TCRdb to about 2020). A note on the overall study: Samples from collaborators originated in the United States, Italy and Spain and spanned both the acute and convalescent phases of COVID-19. The prospective study material was composed of cDNA or gDNA derived from T cells, B-cell-depleted T cells, or PBMCs. Deeply sampled blood TCRbeta repertoires from subjects exposed to, actively infected with, or recovered from COVID-19 were included in the dataset. The repertoires were released in a freely available public database intended as a resource for research on the immune response to SARS-CoV-2. The samples were drawn from the first 160 participants of the ongoing ImmuneRACE study and from 1,200 or so subjects provided by 6 global collaborators. A de-identified subject ID, COVID-19 status, age in years and sex were almost always included in the sample metadata. Where available, HLA class I and class II types were obtained from metadata supplied by the sample provider rather than from assay-based typing. Study-wide conclusions, independent of this receptor: The amount of clinical and demographic metadata varied by source and participant and was provided uncurated.

Collaborating institutions collected whole blood in K2EDTA tubes following their own protocols. For TCRbeta analysis, collaborators shipped samples in one of three forms: frozen whole blood, isolated PBMCs, or DNA extracted from either of those sample types. The V and J ends are trimmed by 1 base and 1 base, leaving 4 bases between them. From cysteine to phenylalanine, the CDR3 is 13 amino acids long. CDR3 DNA is the only sequence kept; it has 39 bases, read in frame from the first base. Looking up the germline V gene yields CDR1 SGHTA and CDR2 FQGNSA. The immunoSEQ Assay, a bias-controlled multiplex PCR, was used to amplify TCRbeta CDR3 regions from genomic DNA. Per the source publication's procedure: The number of nucleated cells in each sample was estimated by amplification of reference gene primers within the assay. To quantify the absolute abundance of each unique TCRbeta CDR3 rearrangement, sequence reads were collapsed and filtered. For each sample, productive Simpson clonality was calculated as the square root of Simpson's diversity index across productive rearrangements. What TCRdb holds here is the immuneACCESS table cut down to in-frame rearrangements. Part of the clones is not present; checked against another copy, under half of the missing clones reflect an unresolved V gene, and the others are unexplained. V and J calls and clone size are copied from that table; D and trimming were computed from the DNA. Recorded for this sample are a few hundred thousand clones; about nine tenths of them occurred a single time. The ten largest clones capture about 4.8% of the sample.

On this clone itself: This clone's antigen is unknown. Nothing much larger sits one base from this clone, and base qualities are not available.

The sequence came from a man in his fifties or sixties with acute or convalescent COVID-19. The specimen was peripheral blood. This chain is built from TRBV7-2 and TRBJ1-1; no D segment can be confidently identified. CDR3 region: CASSLGRNTEAFF. The base sequence is TGTGCCAGCAGCTTAGGCAGGAACACTGAAGCTTTCTTT.